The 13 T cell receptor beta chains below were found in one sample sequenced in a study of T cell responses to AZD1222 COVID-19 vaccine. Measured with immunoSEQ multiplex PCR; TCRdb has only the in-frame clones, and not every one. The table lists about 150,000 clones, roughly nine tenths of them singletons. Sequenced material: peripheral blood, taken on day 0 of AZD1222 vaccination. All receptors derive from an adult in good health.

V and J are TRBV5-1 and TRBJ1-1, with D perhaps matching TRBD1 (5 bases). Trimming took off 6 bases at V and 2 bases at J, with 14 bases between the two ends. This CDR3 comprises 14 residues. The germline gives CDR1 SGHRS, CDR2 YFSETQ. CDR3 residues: CASNTGTANTEAFF. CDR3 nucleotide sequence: TGCGCCAGCAACACCGGGACGGCAAACACTGAAGCTTTCTTT. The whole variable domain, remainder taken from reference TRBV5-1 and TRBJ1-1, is KAGVTQTPRYLIKTRGQQVTLSCSPISGHRSVSWYQQTPGQGLQFLFEYFSETQRNKGNFPGRFSGRQFSNSRSEMNVSTLELGDSALYLCASNTGTANTEAFFGQGTRLTVV.

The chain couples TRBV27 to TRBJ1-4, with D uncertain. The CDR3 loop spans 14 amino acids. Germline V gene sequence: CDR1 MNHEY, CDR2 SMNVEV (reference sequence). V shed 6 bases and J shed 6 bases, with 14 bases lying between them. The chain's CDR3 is CASRSGGSYEKLFF. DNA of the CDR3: TGTGCCAGCAGGTCCGGAGGTTCCTATGAAAAACTGTTTTTT.

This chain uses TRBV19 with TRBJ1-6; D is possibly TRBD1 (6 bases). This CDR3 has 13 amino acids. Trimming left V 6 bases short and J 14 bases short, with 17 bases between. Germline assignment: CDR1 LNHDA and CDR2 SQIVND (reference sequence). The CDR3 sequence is CASSEVGAVALHF. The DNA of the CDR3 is TGTGCCAGTAGCGAGGTGGGGGCGGTCGCCCTCCACTTT.

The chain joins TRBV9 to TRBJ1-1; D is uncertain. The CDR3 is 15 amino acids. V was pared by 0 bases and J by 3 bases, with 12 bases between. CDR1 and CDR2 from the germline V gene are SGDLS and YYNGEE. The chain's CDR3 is CASSVVTSGDTEAFF. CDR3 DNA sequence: TGTGCCAGCAGCGTAGTTACCAGTGGTGACACTGAAGCTTTCTTT.

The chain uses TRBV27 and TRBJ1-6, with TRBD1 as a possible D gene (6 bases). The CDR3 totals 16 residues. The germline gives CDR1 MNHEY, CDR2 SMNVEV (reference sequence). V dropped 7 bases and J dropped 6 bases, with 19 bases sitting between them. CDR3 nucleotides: TGTGCCAGCAAAGCCCTCAGGGGCTTAAGTAATTCACCCCTCCACTTT. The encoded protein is CASKALRGLSNSPLHF.

Written as DNA, the CDR3 is TGTGCCAGCAGCCAATCCGAGGGGGGGGAAGCTTTCTTT. Residues: CASSQSEGGEAFF. The V gene is TRBV16, the J gene TRBJ1-1; a weak D match, TRBD1 (6 bases). Trimming pared 0 bases from V and 8 bases from J, leaving 10 bases between. Germline V gives CDR1 KGHSY, CDR2 FQNENV. This CDR3 has 13 residues.

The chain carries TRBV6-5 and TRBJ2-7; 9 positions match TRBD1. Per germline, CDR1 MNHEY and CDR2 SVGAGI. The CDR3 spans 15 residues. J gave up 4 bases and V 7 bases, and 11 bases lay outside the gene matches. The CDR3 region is CASISPGTGSYEQYF. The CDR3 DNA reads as TGTGCCAGCATTTCACCCGGGACAGGGTCTTACGAGCAGTACTTC.

This CDR3 reads CASSVDRPGNTIYF. CDR3 coding DNA: TGTGCCAGCAGCGTGGACAGGCCAGGAAACACCATATATTTT. The chain has TRBV9 and TRBJ1-3; 7 bases are a match to TRBD1. CDR1 and CDR2 from the germline V gene are SGDLS and YYNGEE. This CDR3 region has 14 residues. Unmatched junction bases numbered 3, after V lost 2 bases and J lost 4 bases.

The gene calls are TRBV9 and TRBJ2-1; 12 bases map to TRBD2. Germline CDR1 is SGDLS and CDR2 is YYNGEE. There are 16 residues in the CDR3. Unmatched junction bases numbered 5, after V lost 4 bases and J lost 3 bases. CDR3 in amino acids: CASSMLAGGNYNEQFF. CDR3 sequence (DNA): TGTGCCAGCAGCATGCTAGCGGGAGGGAACTACAATGAGCAGTTCTTC.

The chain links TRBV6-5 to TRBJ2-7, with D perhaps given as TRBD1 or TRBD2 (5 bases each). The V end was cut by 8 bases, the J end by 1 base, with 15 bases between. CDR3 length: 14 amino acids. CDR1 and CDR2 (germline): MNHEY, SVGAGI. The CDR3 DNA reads TGTGCCAGCTCAAGACCGGGACGGTCCTACGAGCAGTACTTC. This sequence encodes CASSRPGRSYEQYF.

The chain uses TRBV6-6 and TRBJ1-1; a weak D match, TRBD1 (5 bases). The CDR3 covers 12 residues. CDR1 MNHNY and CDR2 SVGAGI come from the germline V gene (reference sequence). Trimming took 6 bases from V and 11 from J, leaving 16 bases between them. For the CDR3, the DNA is TGTGCCAGCAGCACATTCGGGACGGACGCTTTCTTT. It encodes CASSTFGTDAFF.

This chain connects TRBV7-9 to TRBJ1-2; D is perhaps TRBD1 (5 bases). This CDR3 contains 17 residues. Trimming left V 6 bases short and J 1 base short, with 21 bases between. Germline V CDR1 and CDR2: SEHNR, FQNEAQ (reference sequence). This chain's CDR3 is CASSLPRTGPDNYGYTF. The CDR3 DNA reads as TGTGCCAGCAGTTTGCCGAGGACGGGGCCTGATAACTATGGCTACACCTTC.

CDR3 in DNA: TGTGCCAGTAGTCCGCGACAGGGGGACTCTGGAAACACCATATATTTT. This translates into CASSPRQGDSGNTIYF. This chain connects TRBV19 to TRBJ1-3, with 9 bases aligning to TRBD1. Unmatched junction bases numbered 5, after V lost 5 bases and J lost 0 bases. Per the germline V gene, CDR1 is LNHDA and CDR2 is SQIVND (reference sequence). The length of the CDR3 is 16 residues.